A selection of T cell receptor beta chains follows, all from one sample in a study of blood T cell repertoires in COVID-19. TCRdb's table, derived via immunoSEQ multiplex PCR, lists solely in-frame clones and lacks some. Of more than 95,000 clones listed, around 81% were seen once; the top ten hold approximately 4%. Material for sequencing was peripheral blood. The receptors were sampled from a man aged 60 to 69 with acute or convalescent COVID-19. Both conserved end residues are part of each CDR3. A D gene is named only where the DNA matches it firmly. Clone size is stated in some rows and not others, as once, few, many or a class when expanded.

j_call d_call v_call clone_size cdr3_nt cdr3_aa
TRBJ1-1 - TRBV18 - TGTGCCAGCTCACCTACGACAGATAGCATGAACACTGAAGCTTTCTTT CASSPTTDSMNTEAFF
TRBJ2-5 TRBD2 TRBV7-8 - TGTGCCAGCAGTCCCCTAGCGGGGGAACAAGAGACCCAGTACTTC CASSPLAGEQETQYF
TRBJ2-2 TRBD2 TRBV11-3 - TGTGCCAGCAGCTTAGCGGGAGGGAACACCGGGGAGCTGTTTTTT CASSLAGGNTGELFF
TRBJ1-2 - TRBV7-8 - - CASSLVFVPGGNYGYTF
TRBJ1-1 - TRBV12-3/TRBV12-4 - TGTGCCAGCAGTCTCAGGATCACTGAAGCTTTCTTT CASSLRITEAFF
TRBJ1-2 - TRBV27 - TGTGCCAGCAGTTCCTCCCCGGGAGGGCTCTATGGCTACACCTTC CASSSSPGGLYGYTF
TRBJ2-5 TRBD2 TRBV5-1 - TGCGCCAGCAGGACCGGGACTAGCAGGGAAGAGACCCAGTACTTC CASRTGTSREETQYF
TRBJ2-3 TRBD2 TRBV11-3 - TGTGCCAGCAGCTTACCCGGGACTAGCTCCTTTAATACGCAGTATTTT CASSLPGTSSFNTQYF
TRBJ1-2 - TRBV6-1 - TGTGCCAGCAGTGAATATAGTTTCGCGAACCTCAACTATGGCTACACCTTC CASSEYSFANLNYGYTF
TRBJ2-1 - TRBV5-4 - TGTGCCAGCAGCTTCACAGAGAACAATGAGCAGTTCTTC CASSFTENNEQFF
TRBJ1-2 - TRBV6-5 - TGTGCCAGCAGTTACTCGAAGGACTTAAATGATGGCTACACCTTC CASSYSKDLNDGYTF
TRBJ1-5 - TRBV5-6 - TGTGCCAGCAGCTTGTCAGGAGCGGGGCCCCAGCATTTT CASSLSGAGPQHF
TRBJ2-6 - TRBV6-1 once TGTGCCAGCAGTGAAATACGGGGAGGACTGGCCTCTGGGGCCAACGTCCTGACTTTC CASSEIRGGLASGANVLTF
TRBJ2-7 TRBD1 TRBV3-1/TRBV3-2 - TGTGCCAGCAGCCCTGGGACAGGGAAGGGCCTCTACGAGCAGTACTTC CASSPGTGKGLYEQYF
TRBJ2-5 - TRBV24-1 - TGTGCCACCAGTGATTCGACAGGAGCGCAAGAGACCCAGTACTTC CATSDSTGAQETQYF
TRBJ2-7 - TRBV5-1 - TGCGCCAGCAGCTTGGATCAGGGAAACTACGAGCAGTACTTC CASSLDQGNYEQYF
TRBJ2-3 - TRBV24-1 - TGTGCCACCAGTGATTCCACAGGGCTGGGCGATACGCAGTATTTT CATSDSTGLGDTQYF
TRBJ1-5 - TRBV6-5 few TGTGCCAGCACGTCTCAGGGTCAGCCCCAGCATTTT CASTSQGQPQHF
TRBJ2-1 - TRBV12-5 - TGTGCTAGTGGTCAGATAAGTGAGCAGTTCTTC CASGQISEQFF
TRBJ1-6 - TRBV10-1 - TGCGCCGGCCCCCCCCTCCACTTT CAGPPLHF
TRBJ2-3 - TRBV9 - TGTGCCAGCAGCGCCGAGGGGGGGGCTAGCACAGATACGCAGTATTTT CASSAEGGASTDTQYF
TRBJ1-1 TRBD1 TRBV7-9 - TGTGCCAGCAGCTTAGGGACAGGGGAGAACACTGAAGCTTTCTTT CASSLGTGENTEAFF
TRBJ2-5 TRBD2 TRBV27 - TGTGCCTCCTCGAGAGGGAGGGGCTATAGGAGAGAGACCCAGTACTTC CASSRGRGYRRETQYF
TRBJ1-2 - TRBV15 - TGTGCCACCCCCAAAGTGATGAGTACTAACTATGGCTACACCTTC CATPKVMSTNYGYTF
TRBJ1-5 TRBD1 TRBV18 few TGTGCCAGCTCACCAAAGGGACAGGGGCCTTTTGGCAATCAGCCCCAGCATTTT CASSPKGQGPFGNQPQHF
TRBJ1-6 - TRBV4-1 few TGCGCCAGCGCCCGGGTTAATTCACCCCTCCACTTT CASARVNSPLHF
TRBJ1-1 - TRBV4-1 - TGCGCCAGCAGCCAAGCAGTTAACACTGAAGCTTTCTTT CASSQAVNTEAFF
TRBJ2-1 - TRBV3-1/TRBV3-2 - TGTGCCAGCAGTCATCTCCTAGCGTTCTCCTACAATGAGCAGTTCTTC CASSHLLAFSYNEQFF
TRBJ2-2 TRBD2 TRBV10-2 - TGCGCCAGCAGCGGGGAGGGAAGGGAGCTGTTTTTT CASSGEGRELFF
TRBJ2-4 - TRBV5-5 - TGTGCCAGCAGCCCCGACATCGGGGGAGCCAAAAACATTCAGTACTTC CASSPDIGGAKNIQYF
TRBJ2-3 - TRBV30 - TGTGCCTGGAGTCGGGAGATAAGCACAGATACGCAGTATTTT CAWSREISTDTQYF
TRBJ2-7 - TRBV30 - TGTGCCTGGAGTGTACAGGACGAGCAGTACTTC CAWSVQDEQYF
TRBJ1-1 - TRBV6-1 - TGTGCCAGCAGTCCCTATCTCACTGAAGCTTTCTTT CASSPYLTEAFF
TRBJ1-1 TRBD1 TRBV6-5 - TGTGCCAGCAGTTGGACAGGGGGCCTGAACACTGAAGCTTTCTTT CASSWTGGLNTEAFF
TRBJ1-1 TRBD1 TRBV19 - TGTGCCAGTAGTATAAGCTACAGGGGACATGCTTTCTTT CASSISYRGHAFF
TRBJ2-7 - TRBV3-1/TRBV3-2 - TGTGCCAGCAGCTTACGGACGGACAGCAACGAGCAGTACTTC CASSLRTDSNEQYF